The source of this T cell receptor beta chain is a study of shared clonotypes between healthy human individuals. Naivety among CD8 cells was defined by CD45RO negativity and positive CCR7 selection, thereby excluding terminally differentiated effector memory CD45RA+ cells. The germline V and J ends were trimmed by 7 bases and 3 bases, with 15 bases remaining between them. The length of the CDR3 is 14 residues. Germline V CDR1 and CDR2: MNHEY, SVGAGI. The method was immunoSEQ multiplex PCR; TCRdb's version includes in-frame clones alone and lacks a portion of them. The sample has about 2 million clones, 85% to 95% seen once.

The sequencing input was naive CD8+ T cells sorted from blood. The TCR comes from a man between 18 and 29 years old in good health. This chain uses TRBV6-5 with TRBJ1-1, with TRBD1 as a possible D gene (5 bases). The CDR3 loop is CASTNPWGYTEAFF. DNA of the CDR3: TGTGCCAGCACTAACCCGTGGGGGTACACTGAAGCTTTCTTT.